One sample yielded the 6 T cell receptor beta chains listed below, sequenced in a study of T cell repertoires in ileal Crohn's disease. Produced via immunoSEQ multiplex PCR; TCRdb's table is partial and in-frame only. Counted here are some 390 clones, 68% occurring once; the ten biggest clones make up roughly 10%. Before sorting, lamina propria lymphocytes were separated from surgical specimens by density gradient. The sequenced sample consisted of CD8+ T cells sorted from the ileum. The receptor source for this set is an adult with Crohn's disease.

The table lists this clone with a few counts. This sequence joins TRBV4-2 and TRBJ1-3; 10 bases are a match to TRBD1. V dropped 3 bases and J dropped 4; count of bases not matched to a gene: 9. This CDR3 has 17 residues. Germline V gene sequence: CDR1 LGHNA, CDR2 YNFKEQ. DNA of the CDR3: TGTGCCAGCAGCCATCAACTCGACAGGGGGCCAGGAAACACCATATATTTT. As protein: CASSHQLDRGPGNTIYF.

This clone was counted a single time. The V call is TRBV5-1, the J call TRBJ2-7; D is ambiguous. The V gene's germline CDR1 is SGHRS and CDR2 YFSETQ. The CDR3 has 12 amino acids. V lost 2 bases, J lost 5 bases, and 8 bases lay in between. CDR3 DNA sequence: TGCGCCAGCAGCTTCTACGGAGACGAGCAGTACTTC. As protein: CASSFYGDEQYF.

This rearrangement joins TRBV4-1 to TRBJ2-1, with D possibly being TRBD2 (5 bases). The germline V gene encodes CDR1 MGHRA and CDR2 YSYEKL. The germline V and J ends were trimmed by 0 bases and 8 bases, with 17 bases remaining between them. CDR3 length: 16 residues. CDR3 nucleotides: TGCGCCAGCAGCCAAGATGCGAGGGTTGGAATGGATGAGCAGTTCTTC. It specifies CASSQDARVGMDEQFF.

The CDR3 DNA follows: TGTGCCAGCAGTCGAAGGGGACAGGCCCACGAGCAGTACTTC. Translated, it gives CASSRRGQAHEQYF. V is TRBV27 and J is TRBJ2-7; 8 nucleotides agree with TRBD1. This CDR3 region has 14 residues. Germline V gene data show CDR1 as MNHEY and CDR2 as SMNVEV (reference sequence). V gave up 5 bases and J gave up 5 bases; unmatched junction bases: 8.

This clone was picked up one time. The rearrangement links TRBV7-3 to TRBJ2-6; 7 bases agree with TRBD2. The J segment lost 0 bases and the V segment lost 1 base, leaving 15 bases of the junction unmatched. The V gene's germline CDR1 is SGHTA and CDR2 FQGTGA. The CDR3 has 21 residues. CDR3 nucleotides: TGTGCCAGCAGCTTAAGCTCCTACTTGGGGGGGAATTACTCTGGGGCCAACGTCCTGACTTTC. Amino acids: CASSLSSYLGGNYSGANVLTF.

This rearrangement joins TRBV7-8 to TRBJ1-3, with D possibly TRBD1 on 5 matching bases. From germline, CDR1 is SGHVS and CDR2 FQNEAQ. Trimming left V 5 bases short and J 0 bases short, with 17 bases between. CDR3 length: 17 amino acids. CDR3 sequence: CASSAGTLISSGNTIYF. The CDR3 bases are TGTGCCAGCAGCGCAGGGACTTTAATTAGCTCTGGAAACACCATATATTTT. Combining the CDR3 with reference TRBV7-8 and TRBJ1-3 gives the whole variable domain GAGVSQSPRYKVAKRGQDVALRCDPISGHVSLFWYQQALGQGPEFLTYFQNEAQLDKSGLPSDRFFAERPEGSVSTLKIQRTQQEDSAVYLCASSAGTLISSGNTIYFGEGSWLTVV.